One sample yielded the 22 T cell receptor beta chains listed below, sequenced in a study of blood T cell repertoires in COVID-19. The table came from immunoSEQ multiplex PCR; TCRdb's copy has only in-frame clones and leaves some out. The table includes approximately 300,000 clones, approximately 91% detected once. Sequenced: PBMCs or T cells enriched from blood (not recorded which). The receptors were gathered from a woman between 25 and 40 years old who had been exposed to COVID-19.

The V and J genes are TRBV3-1 (or the pseudogene TRBV3-2) and TRBJ1-2; the D gene is possibly TRBD1 (6 bases). The CDR3 spans 15 residues. V was cut by 0 bases and J by 4 bases, with 12 bases left in between. The V gene's germline CDR1 is LGHDT and CDR2 YNNKEL (reference sequence). CDR3 sequence (DNA): TGTGCCAGCAGCCAAGATCATCGGGGGGCCTATGGCTACACCTTC. It is translated as CASSQDHRGAYGYTF.

The V gene is TRBV4-3, the J gene TRBJ1-1; D is unresolved. Germline V gene lookup returns CDR1 LGHNA and CDR2 YSLEER. This CDR3 has 14 residues. V was trimmed by 2 bases and J by 0 bases, leaving 7 bases between them. The CDR3 sequence: CASSQNTVNTEAFF. The CDR3, as DNA: TGCGCCAGCAGCCAAAATACAGTGAACACTGAAGCTTTCTTT.

The chain uses TRBV24-1 and TRBJ2-5; 9 nucleotides match TRBD2. Germline V CDR1 and CDR2: KGHDR, SFDVKD. The J segment lost 2 bases and the V segment lost 6 bases, leaving 0 bases of the junction unmatched. The CDR3 consists of 13 residues. As DNA, the CDR3 is TGTGCCACCAGTAGCGGGGGGCAAGAGACCCAGTACTTC. Translating gives CATSSGGQETQYF.

V and J are TRBV6-5 and TRBJ1-5, with unresolved D. The V gene lost 6 bases and the J gene lost 4 bases, with 16 bases spanning the gap. The length of the CDR3 is 15 residues. Germline V lookup: CDR1 MNHEY, CDR2 SVGAGI. The CDR3 loop is CASSLRWSVNQPQHF. CDR3 nucleotide sequence: TGTGCCAGCAGCCTACGATGGAGCGTAAATCAGCCCCAGCATTTT.

This chain connects TRBV7-9 to TRBJ1-2; D is unclear. The germline CDR1 and CDR2 sequences are SEHNR and FQNEAQ (reference sequence). V was cut by 1 base and J by 5 bases, with 11 bases left in between. The length of the CDR3 is 14 residues. The DNA of the CDR3 is TGTGCCAGCAGCTTAGGCCCGGAGGCGTATGGCTACACCTTC. As protein: CASSLGPEAYGYTF. The full variable domain, completed using reference TRBV7-9 and TRBJ1-2, is DTGVSQNPRHKITKRGQNVTFRCDPISEHNRLYWYRQTLGQGPEFLTYFQNEAQLEKSRLLSDRFSAERPKGSFSTLEIQRTEQGDSAMYLCASSLGPEAYGYTFGSGTRLTVV.

The V and J genes are TRBV27 and TRBJ2-7; maybe TRBD2 (5 bases). The V gene's germline CDR1 is MNHEY and CDR2 SMNVEV (reference sequence). The V gene lost 8 bases and the J gene lost 2 bases, with 10 bases spanning the gap. The CDR3 contains 12 residues. The CDR3 sequence is CASGRGTYEQYF. The CDR3, as DNA: TGTGCCAGCGGTCGGGGTACCTACGAGCAGTACTTC.

The chain joins TRBV6-6 to TRBJ1-2, with 7 bases fitting TRBD1. Germline CDR1 MNHNY, CDR2 SVGAGI (reference sequence). Germline trimming cut 0 bases from V and 3 bases from J; bases unmatched to any gene: 4. CDR3 length: 15 amino acids. The chain's CDR3 is CASSYSDRTHYGYTF. CDR3 nucleotides: TGTGCCAGCAGTTACTCGGACAGGACCCACTATGGCTACACCTTC.

The DNA for the CDR3 is TGTGCCAGCAGCGTAGAAGGAAGGCCGGGCTCTGGGGCCAACGTCCTGACTTTC. It specifies CASSVEGRPGSGANVLTF. V usage is TRBV9 and J usage is TRBJ2-6; D gene ambiguous. The CDR3 extends over 18 amino acids. With 0 bases removed from V and 0 bases from J, the gap between germline ends came to 13 bases. From germline, CDR1 is SGDLS and CDR2 YYNGEE.

The genes are TRBV9 and TRBJ1-1; D uncertain. Between the trimmed V and J ends, which lost 4 bases and 10 bases, there was a span of 23 bases. The germline gives CDR1 SGDLS, CDR2 YYNGEE. CDR3 length: 15 residues. In DNA form, the CDR3 reads TGTGCCAGCAGCCCCGTGATGGTCGGCGAAGCAGGAGCTTTCTTT. This translates into CASSPVMVGEAGAFF.

This clone was seen more than once but under ten times. The gene calls are TRBV10-3 and TRBJ2-5; 9 nucleotides agree with TRBD1. CDR1 ENHRY and CDR2 SYGVKD come from the germline V gene. The CDR3 consists of 13 residues. Trimming cost V 10 bases and J 5 bases; bases outside gene matches: 8. The CDR3, as DNA: TGTGCCAGTACAGGGGGCGCGGGGGAGACCCAGTACTTC. Translation gives CASTGGAGETQYF.

The chain is built from TRBV5-4 and TRBJ1-6, with D perhaps TRBD1 (6 bases). CDR1 and CDR2 from the germline V gene are SGHNT and YYREEE (reference sequence). There are 16 residues in the CDR3. The ends were cut back, 4 bases at V and 8 bases at J, with 19 bases in the middle. CDR3 sequence: CASSPQPDSRHSPLHF. CDR3 DNA: TGTGCCAGCAGCCCCCAACCGGACAGTAGGCATTCACCCCTCCACTTT.

This clone was picked up one time. This chain links TRBV10-3 with TRBJ2-7, with no clear D. CDR3 length: 18 amino acids. Trimming pared 3 bases from V and 1 base from J, leaving 22 bases between. Germline CDR1 and CDR2: ENHRY and SYGVKD. Here the CDR3 reads CAISDPIQRPSKSYEQYF. CDR3 in DNA: TGTGCCATCAGTGATCCCATCCAGAGGCCGTCCAAATCCTACGAGCAGTACTTC.

V gene TRBV4-2 combines with J gene TRBJ2-4; D may be TRBD1 (5 bases). The length of the CDR3 is 16 residues. Looked up from germline, CDR1 is LGHNA and CDR2 is YNFKEQ. The V end was cut by 3 bases, the J end by 0 bases, with 12 bases between. DNA of the CDR3: TGTGCCAGCAGCCATGACAGTACTTTAGCCAAAAACATTCAGTACTTC. Translating it yields CASSHDSTLAKNIQYF.

V gene TRBV5-1 combines with J gene TRBJ1-1; 10 bases align to TRBD1. CDR1 SGHRS and CDR2 YFSETQ come from the germline V gene. The trim removed 4 bases at V and 3 bases at J, leaving 6 bases unmatched. This CDR3 comprises 15 residues. CDR3 amino acids: CASSRRTGGDTEAFF. For the CDR3, the DNA is TGCGCCAGCAGCAGACGGACAGGGGGGGACACTGAAGCTTTCTTT. The full variable domain, in which reference TRBV5-1 and TRBJ1-1 provide the parts outside the CDR3, is KAGVTQTPRYLIKTRGQQVTLSCSPISGHRSVSWYQQTPGQGLQFLFEYFSETQRNKGNFPGRFSGRQFSNSRSEMNVSTLELGDSALYLCASSRRTGGDTEAFFGQGTRLTVV.

The chain combines TRBV4-1 with TRBJ1-6; D remains ambiguous. Trimming cost V 0 bases and J 6 bases, with 15 bases left between them. The CDR3 totals 17 residues. Germline CDR1 MGHRA, CDR2 YSYEKL. CDR3 sequence reads: CASSQEIGGPANSPLHF. DNA for the CDR3: TGCGCCAGCAGCCAAGAGATAGGAGGGCCAGCTAATTCACCCCTCCACTTT.

This chain's CDR3 is CASSQGHLARETQYF. DNA of the CDR3: TGTGCCAGCAGTCAAGGGCACCTAGCTCGAGAGACCCAGTACTTC. The chain links TRBV11-2 to TRBJ2-5, with TRBD2 as a possible D gene (5 bases). Trimming removed 6 bases from V and 4 bases from J, with 18 bases in between. Germline V gives CDR1 SGHAT, CDR2 FQNNGV. This CDR3 spans 15 amino acids.

This clone was observed a handful of times. The CDR3, as DNA: TGTGCCAGCAGCAACGGGACAGGGTCTTATCAGCCCCAGCATTTT. This sequence encodes CASSNGTGSYQPQHF. V gene TRBV11-2 combines with J gene TRBJ1-5; 9 positions agree with TRBD1. This CDR3 has 15 amino acids. Trimming cost V 5 bases and J 5 bases; bases outside gene matches: 7. Germline V lookup: CDR1 SGHAT, CDR2 FQNNGV.

This chain links TRBV7-2 with TRBJ1-5, with D perhaps TRBD1 (5 bases). CDR1 is SGHTA and CDR2 is FQGNSA in the germline V gene. The CDR3 spans 16 residues. Trimming took 0 bases from V and 1 from J, leaving 10 bases between them. CDR3 sequence: CASSLASGRSNQPQHF. CDR3 nucleotide sequence: TGTGCCAGCAGCTTAGCTTCAGGGAGGAGCAATCAGCCCCAGCATTTT. The entire variable domain, with the rest obtained from reference TRBV7-2 and TRBJ1-5, is as follows: GAGVSQSPSNKVTEKGKDVELRCDPISGHTALYWYRQSLGQGLEFLIYFQGNSAPDKSGLPSDRFSAERTGGSVSTLTIQRTQQEDSAVYLCASSLASGRSNQPQHFGDGTRLSIL.

The gene calls are TRBV7-2 and TRBJ2-3, with a possible D match to TRBD1 (5 bases). Trimming took off 5 bases at V and 4 bases at J, with 13 bases between the two ends. Germline CDR1 SGHTA, CDR2 FQGNSA. The CDR3 has 14 residues. The CDR3 sequence: CASSLHQGPDTQYF. As DNA, the CDR3 is TGTGCCAGCAGCCTCCACCAGGGCCCAGATACGCAGTATTTT.

This clone has just a few counts. The gene calls are TRBV6-5 and TRBJ1-6, with 10 bases that match TRBD1. V dropped 2 bases and J dropped 9; count of bases not matched to a gene: 4. The CDR3 sequence is 15 residues long. Germline assignment: CDR1 MNHEY and CDR2 SVGAGI. This chain's CDR3 is CASSYGTGEASPLHF. The CDR3 bases are TGTGCCAGCAGTTACGGGACAGGGGAAGCTTCACCCCTCCACTTT.

The sample holds one count of this clone. This CDR3 reads CASSLGAGSGYTF. The CDR3 DNA sequence: TGTGCCAGCAGCTTAGGGGCAGGGTCGGGCTACACCTTC. This chain connects TRBV7-2 to TRBJ1-2; D may be TRBD1 (5 bases). In germline, CDR1 is SGHTA, CDR2 FQGNSA. The CDR3 runs 13 residues. Trimming pared 1 base from V and 8 bases from J, leaving 11 bases between.

The rearrangement joins TRBV20-1 to TRBJ1-1; D is uncertain. Germline CDR1 DFQATT, CDR2 SNEGSKA (reference sequence). The CDR3 loop spans 12 amino acids. Trimming pared 3 bases from V and 2 bases from J, leaving 7 bases between. The CDR3 coding sequence is TGCAGTGCTAGTGCTGTTAACACTGAAGCTTTCTTT. Protein: CSASAVNTEAFF.